This T cell receptor beta chain was documented in a study of long-term antiretroviral therapy in people with HIV. The assay used was immunoSEQ (version v3.0), run at survey level. Sequencing was performed with immunoSEQ multiplex PCR; in TCRdb, only in-frame clones are kept and a portion is missing. Of approximately 24,000 clones in the sample, about 91% were seen once. V dropped 2 bases and J dropped 3; count of bases not matched to a gene: 13. In germline, CDR1 is MNHEY, CDR2 SMNVEV (reference sequence). The CDR3 runs to 17 residues. The samples, holding 1-10 million cryopreserved PBMC, were thawed before DNA extraction was carried out.

The clonotype originates from a man in his forties or fifties with HIV. The rearrangement joins TRBV27 to TRBJ2-7; 7 nucleotides match TRBD1. The specimen comprised unsorted PBMCs, sampled 1.8 years before starting antiretroviral therapy. The chain's CDR3 is CASSLKPSGTDYYEQYF. In DNA form, the CDR3 reads TGTGCCAGCAGTTTAAAGCCCTCCGGGACAGACTACTACGAGCAGTACTTC.